The sequence of this T cell receptor beta chain was determined in a study of blood T cell repertoires in COVID-19. Study details: Collection of acute and convalescent COVID-19 samples took place in the United States, Italy and Spain. Nucleic acid was either cDNA or gDNA, and it came from T cells, B-cell-depleted T cells, or PBMCs.

CDR1 KGHSH and CDR2 LQKENI come from the germline V gene. The CDR3 length is 15 residues. The V and J ends lost 5 bases and 5 bases respectively, with 17 bases between them. Cohorts were assigned according to the clinical history that participants reported. Authors' data handling: The assay estimated nucleated cells by amplifying reference gene primers. The protocol was immunoSEQ multiplex PCR, while the TCRdb copy is restricted to in-frame clones and leaves out a portion. V, J and clone size were drawn from that table, and D and trimming were deduced from the DNA. The table records over 200,000 clones, around nine tenths of them present only once.

The V call is TRBV18, the J call TRBJ2-3; D is possibly TRBD1 (5 bases). The source material was PBMCs or T cells enriched from blood (not recorded which). This clonotype was obtained from a woman in her 30s who had been exposed to COVID-19. CDR3 residues: CASSTTGQGEDTQYF. The CDR3 DNA is TGTGCCAGCTCAACGACGGGCCAAGGGGAAGATACGCAGTATTTT. Full variable domain (outside the CDR3, taken from reference TRBV18 and TRBJ2-3): NAGVMQNPRHLVRRRGQEARLRCSPMKGHSHVYWYRQLPEEGLKFMVYLQKENIIDESGMPKERFSAEFPKEGPSILRIQQVVRGDSAAYFCASSTTGQGEDTQYFGPGTRLTVL.